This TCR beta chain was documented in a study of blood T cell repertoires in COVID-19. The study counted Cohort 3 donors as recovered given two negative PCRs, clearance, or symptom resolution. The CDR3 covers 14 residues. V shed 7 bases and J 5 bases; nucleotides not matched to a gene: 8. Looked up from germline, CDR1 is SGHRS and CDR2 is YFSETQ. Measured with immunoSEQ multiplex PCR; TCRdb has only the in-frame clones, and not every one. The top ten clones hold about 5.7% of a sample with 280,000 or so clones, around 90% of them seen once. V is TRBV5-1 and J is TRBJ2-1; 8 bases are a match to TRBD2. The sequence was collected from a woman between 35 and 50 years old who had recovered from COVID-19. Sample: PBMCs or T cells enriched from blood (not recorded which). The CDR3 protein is CASQSGSTNNEQFF. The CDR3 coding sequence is TGCGCCAGCCAGAGCGGGAGTACTAACAATGAGCAGTTCTTC.